Listed here are 10 T cell receptor beta chains from one sample, sequenced in a study of T cell repertoires in cytomegalovirus infection. Their specific antigens are unknown. MiXCR, run by TCRdb on the reads, gives a single entry per CDR3 protein. The data show some 940,000 distinct CDR3 sequences, with 30% to 40% seen just once and around 15% held by the top ten. The specimen comprised cultured CD8+ T cells from PBMCs, sampled from culture after CMV antigen stimulation. The receptors stem from a human donor in good health (CMV status not recorded). Some clones in this sample may be carry-over from other donors' samples.

The sample holds a few counts of this clonotype. A much more abundant neighbour one base away suggests this may be a read error. The chain recombines TRBV13 with TRBJ1-5, with D perhaps matching TRBD1 (5 bases). This CDR3 has 14 residues. Germline assignment: CDR1 PRHDT and CDR2 FYEKMQ (reference sequence). The V and J ends lost 0 bases and 3 bases respectively, with 6 bases between them. In DNA form, the CDR3 reads TGTGCCAGCAGCTTAGGGGGGCACAATCAGCCCCAGCATTTT. It encodes CASSLGGHNQPQHF.

This chain connects TRBV29-1 to TRBJ2-6; tentative D call: TRBD1 (6 bases). This CDR3 has 16 residues. Trimming removed 0 bases at V and 4 bases at J, with 13 bases between. Germline-derived CDR1 and CDR2 are SQVTM and ANQGSEA. CDR3 amino acids: CSVEDQGMSGANVLTF. The DNA for the CDR3 is TGCAGCGTTGAAGATCAGGGGATGTCCGGGGCCAACGTCCTGACTTTC.

This clonotype showed up just a few times. The V call is TRBV7-3, the J call TRBJ2-1, with 7 nucleotides matching TRBD2. This CDR3 has 15 residues. From germline, CDR1 is SGHTA and CDR2 FQGTGA. J lost 11 bases, V lost 3 bases, and 13 bases had no gene match. CDR3 sequence: CASSFRAGPMNQQFF. CDR3 in DNA: TGTGCCAGCAGCTTTCGAGCGGGGCCGATGAATCAGCAGTTCTTC.

This clonotype came up a few times. The V and J genes are TRBV6-6 and TRBJ1-2; TRBD1 is a possible D gene (5 bases). The V end lost 6 bases, the J end lost 4 bases, and 18 bases lay between the germline ends. The CDR3 consists of 15 residues. The germline gives CDR1 MNHNY, CDR2 SVGAGI (reference sequence). The CDR3 nucleotides read TGTGCCAGCAGCCCTATCCCGAACGGGGCCTATGGCTACACCTTC. It encodes CASSPIPNGAYGYTF.

The chain joins TRBV6-6 to TRBJ2-2; TRBD1 agrees at 9 bases. Per germline, CDR1 MNHNY and CDR2 SVGAGI (reference sequence). V lost 5 bases, J lost 4 bases, and 5 bases stayed unmatched. The CDR3 is 15 residues long. CDR3 DNA: TGTGCCAGCAGTAAACAGGGGGCGGTCACCGGGGAGCTGTTTTTT. Amino acids: CASSKQGAVTGELFF.

This clonotype was found many times. The rearrangement links TRBV7-2 to TRBJ2-1; no definite D call. Germline assignment: CDR1 SGHTA and CDR2 FQGNSA. This CDR3 is 13 amino acids long. The V end lost 4 bases, the J end lost 7 bases, and 11 bases lay between the germline ends. The CDR3 nucleotides read TGTGCCAGCAGCTCCTCAAGAGTTAATGAGCAGTTCTTC. Amino acid sequence: CASSSSRVNEQFF.

CDR3 coding DNA: TGTGCCAGCAGTGCAGGACCGATCGTCGGGACCCAGTACTTC. This codes for CASSAGPIVGTQYF. This chain uses TRBV2 with TRBJ2-5; D ambiguous. Germline assignment: CDR1 SNHLY and CDR2 FYNNEI. V gave up 4 bases and J gave up 7 bases, with 16 bases separating them. The CDR3 contains 14 residues. Full variable domain (missing parts from reference TRBV2 and TRBJ2-5): EPEVTQTPSHQVTQMGQEVILRCVPISNHLYFYWYRQILGQKVEFLVSFYNNEISEKSEIFDDQFSVERPDGSNFTLKIRSTKLEDSAMYFCASSAGPIVGTQYFGPGTRLLVL.

The gene calls are TRBV14 and TRBJ1-1, with no clear D. Trimming removed 1 base at V and 3 bases at J, with 18 bases between. The germline gives CDR1 SGHDN, CDR2 FVKESK. The CDR3 spans 17 residues. CDR3 region: CASSQVIGPLVDTEAFF. The CDR3 region has the DNA TGTGCCAGCAGCCAAGTCATCGGGCCACTTGTCGACACTGAAGCTTTCTTT.

The chain links TRBV15 to TRBJ2-3, with D possibly being TRBD2 (6 bases). Germline V gives CDR1 LNHNV, CDR2 YYDKDF (reference sequence). V gave up 2 bases and J gave up 6 bases, with 18 bases separating them. The CDR3 covers 16 residues. The CDR3 protein is CATSRILPRAGDTQYF. The CDR3 bases are TGTGCCACCAGCAGAATCCTCCCTCGGGCGGGGGATACGCAGTATTTT.

This clonotype occurred a few times. The chain links TRBV12-3 or TRBV12-4 to TRBJ2-5, with D unresolved. This CDR3 contains 14 residues. Between the trimmed V and J ends, which lost 3 bases and 3 bases, there was a span of 11 bases. CDR3 sequence (DNA): TGTGCCAGCAGTTTGTGGCAACCCGAAGAGACCCAGTACTTC. It codes for CASSLWQPEETQYF.